The 15 T cell receptor beta chains given below trace back to one sample, sequenced in a study of T cells in Graves' hyperthyroidism and ophthalmopathy. TCR beta CDR3 sequences were amplified from RNA transcripts. HTBI primers drove first-round RT-PCR of the TCR CDR3. TCRdb recomputed calls from the multiplex PCR reads with MiXCR, one row per CDR3 protein. The sample yields some 270,000 distinct CDR3 sequences, approximately 14% seen once. Sequences were obtained from blood. These receptors all come from a woman aged 40 to 55 with Graves' hyperthyroidism.

This clonotype occurred many times. The chain links TRBV29-1 to TRBJ1-2; no reliable D call. This CDR3 region has 12 residues. Trimming cost V 1 base and J 7 bases, with 10 bases left between them. The germline V gene has CDR1 SQVTM and CDR2 ANQGSEA. DNA for the CDR3: TGCAGCGTTGAAGTGATTCGTGGTGGCTACACCTTC. Its translation: CSVEVIRGGYTF.

This clonotype has at least ten counts. The J gene is TRBJ2-1, the V gene TRBV3-1, with TRBD2 as a possible D gene (6 bases). This CDR3 is built from 13 residues. Germline values: CDR1 LGHDT, CDR2 YNNKEL (reference sequence). V was pared by 4 bases and J by 8 bases, with 12 bases between. CDR3 DNA sequence: TGTGCCAGCAGCCTTACTAGCTCTGATGAGCAGTTCTTC. Amino acid sequence: CASSLTSSDEQFF.

This clonotype was detected ten times or more. The rearrangement uses TRBV28 and TRBJ1-1; 9 nucleotides line up with TRBD1. Germline CDR1 MDHEN, CDR2 SYDVKM. The CDR3 is 15 amino acids. The V gene end was trimmed by 5 bases and the J gene end by 5 bases; junction bases not matched to a gene: 9. CDR3 sequence reads: CASSPHRGRATEAFF. Written as DNA, the CDR3 is TGTGCCAGCAGTCCCCACAGGGGGCGAGCTACTGAAGCTTTCTTT.

This clonotype was counted a few times. J is TRBJ1-2 and V is TRBV18; 7 nucleotides agree with TRBD1. CDR3 length equals 14 residues. Germline trimming cut 2 bases from V and 5 bases from J; bases unmatched to any gene: 5. CDR1 is KGHSH and CDR2 is LQKENI in the germline V gene. The CDR3 spells CASSPEQGRYGYTF. The CDR3 region has the DNA TGTGCCAGCTCACCAGAACAGGGGCGGTATGGCTACACCTTC.

The genes are TRBV28 and TRBJ2-2, with 9 bases lining up with TRBD2. V dropped 10 bases and J dropped 4; count of bases not matched to a gene: 4. The CDR3 totals 13 residues. Germline CDR1 reads MDHEN; CDR2 reads SYDVKM. The CDR3 sequence: CAILAGLTGELFF. Written as DNA, the CDR3 is TGTGCCATACTAGCGGGTCTCACCGGGGAGCTGTTTTTT.

This clonotype came up a few times. The genes are TRBV4-1 and TRBJ2-5; 13 bases align to TRBD2. The V gene's germline CDR1 is MGHRA and CDR2 YSYEKL. The CDR3 runs to 18 residues. The V gene end was trimmed by 3 bases and the J gene end by 1 base; junction bases not matched to a gene: 8. CDR3 protein: CASSHPSGLAGLQETQYF. The DNA for the CDR3 is TGCGCCAGCAGCCATCCCTCGGGACTAGCGGGACTCCAAGAGACCCAGTACTTC.

This clonotype has ten or more counts. The chain is built from TRBV6-1 and TRBJ2-5, with D unclear. The V gene's germline CDR1 is MNHNS and CDR2 SASEGT. Trimming took 0 bases from V and 1 from J, leaving 9 bases between them. CDR3 length: 15 amino acids. The CDR3 region has the DNA TGTGCCAGCAGTGAAGCGCCAGGCATCCAAGAGACCCAGTACTTC. Its protein is CASSEAPGIQETQYF.

This clonotype was seen many times. J is TRBJ2-7 and V is TRBV6-2 or TRBV6-3; no clear D. The V gene lost 2 bases and the J gene lost 2 bases, with 10 bases spanning the gap. This CDR3 is built from 14 residues. CDR1 is MNHEY and CDR2 is SVGEGT in the germline V gene. In nucleotides, the CDR3 is TGTGCCAGCAGTTACGGCTGGGCAACCTACGAGCAGTACTTC. It specifies CASSYGWATYEQYF.

Concerning this clonotype itself: The germline gene is not matched at one end of the junction; a read error may be the cause. The rearrangement uses TRBV7-2 and TRBJ2-3; D is unclear. The CDR3 covers 14 residues. Germline V gene lookup returns CDR1 SGHTA and CDR2 FQGNSA. The CDR3 nucleotides read TGTGCCGGCAGCCCCTACTTAGATACAGATACGCAGTATTTT. As protein: CAGSPYLDTDTQYF.

There are many counts of this clonotype. V usage is TRBV11-2 and J usage is TRBJ2-3; D is unclear. The germline V gene has CDR1 SGHAT and CDR2 FQNNGV. The V and J ends lost 0 bases and 0 bases respectively, with 7 bases between them. The CDR3 totals 15 residues. The CDR3 sequence is CASSLEAPSTDTQYF. CDR3 bases: TGTGCCAGCAGCTTAGAGGCGCCTAGCACAGATACGCAGTATTTT.

This clonotype was counted many times. The chain links TRBV12-5 to TRBJ1-1, with 7 bases lining up with TRBD1. V trimming: 8 bases; J trimming: 1 base; junction bases outside the gene matches: 4. CDR3 length: 13 residues. Germline loops: CDR1 LGHNT, CDR2 FRNRAP. The CDR3 reads CASLGQPNTEAFF. The CDR3 nucleotides read TGTGCTAGTTTGGGACAGCCGAACACTGAAGCTTTCTTT.

This chain connects TRBV14 to TRBJ1-3; D perhaps matches TRBD1 (5 bases). Per the germline V gene, CDR1 is SGHDN and CDR2 is FVKESK. V was shortened by 3 bases and J by 0 bases, with 15 bases between the two germline ends. The CDR3 loop spans 17 amino acids. CDR3 sequence (DNA): TGTGCCAGCAGCCAGAGAACCGGGACGGTCTCTGGAAACACCATATATTTT. It yields the protein CASSQRTGTVSGNTIYF. The variable domain in full, completed from reference TRBV14 and TRBJ1-3, reads EAGVTQFPSHSVIEKGQTVTLRCDPISGHDNLYWYRRVMGKEIKFLLHFVKESKQDESGMPNNRFLAERTGGTYSTLKVQPAELEDSGVYFCASSQRTGTVSGNTIYFGEGSWLTVV.

This clonotype has at least ten counts. The chain links TRBV2 to TRBJ2-3; D remains unclear. Trimming left V 7 bases short and J 5 bases short, with 13 bases between. Germline V gene lookup returns CDR1 SNHLY and CDR2 FYNNEI. The CDR3 is 13 residues long. The chain's CDR3 is CASTPTPEDTQYF. The CDR3 DNA sequence: TGTGCCAGCACCCCGACTCCGGAAGATACGCAGTATTTT.

CDR3 protein: CASSSSGYTGELFF. CDR3 DNA: TGTGCCAGCAGCTCCAGCGGATACACCGGGGAGCTGTTTTTT. The J gene is TRBJ2-2, the V gene TRBV11-3; possible D gene TRBD2, 5 bases. This CDR3 comprises 14 residues. Germline assignment: CDR1 SGHNT and CDR2 YENEEA. V was shortened by 4 bases and J by 3 bases, with 9 bases between the two germline ends. The full variable domain, its missing parts supplied by reference TRBV11-3 and TRBJ2-2, is EAGVVQSPRYKIIEKKQPVAFWCNPISGHNTLYWYLQNLGQGPELLIRYENEEAVDDSQLPKDRFSAERLKGVDSTLKIQPAELGDSAVYLCASSSSGYTGELFFGEGSRLTVL.

This clonotype has more than one count but fewer than ten. J is TRBJ2-1 and V is TRBV29-1, with D unresolved. The CDR3 totals 12 residues. Germline lookup yields CDR1 SQVTM and CDR2 ANQGSEA. Trimming removed 4 bases at V and 5 bases at J, with 9 bases between. CDR3 DNA: TGCAGCGTTGCACACTGGAACAATGAGCAGTTCTTC. Translation gives CSVAHWNNEQFF.